This T cell receptor (beta chain) was profiled in a study of shared clonotypes between healthy human individuals. Findings and limits, study-wide: Memory subsets generally showed lower estimated richness than naive subsets.

Details on this clone: Its matching antigen is unknown.

This CDR3 comprises 15 residues. Germline lookup yields CDR1 SGHRS and CDR2 YFSETQ. V trimming: 3 bases; J trimming: 1 base; junction bases outside the gene matches: 4. Naive CD8 cells lacked CD45RO, underwent positive selection for CCR7 and left out terminally differentiated effector memory CD45RA+ cells. Among the donors, all were Caucasian adults who lived in Nashville, Tennessee. Deep level was the assay's run setting. Sorted-subset replicate PCRs used about 200 ng DNA, approximately 27,000 T cell genomes. Sequenced by immunoSEQ multiplex PCR; TCRdb stores in-frame clones only, minus some. This table has roughly 770,000 clones, approximately 97% appearing once.

Material for sequencing was naive CD8+ T cells sorted from blood. The chain links TRBV5-1 to TRBJ2-3; 8 positions match TRBD2. The clonotype comes from a man aged 25 to 40 in good health. CDR3 loop: CASSYSGIGTDTQYF. The CDR3, as DNA: TGCGCCAGCAGCTATAGCGGGATCGGCACAGATACGCAGTATTTT.